This T cell receptor (beta chain) was sequenced during a study of T cells in Graves' hyperthyroidism and ophthalmopathy. Amplification yielded TCR beta CDR3 regions, with RNA transcripts as the source. Primed by the HTBI set, a first-round RT-PCR was run on the TCR CDR3. Each CDR3 protein is one row after TCRdb ran MiXCR on the multiplex PCR reads. In the table there are approximately 400,000 distinct CDR3 sequences, 15% to 19% of which are singletons. In its sample, this clonotype was seen once. Its antigen is unidentified. Study-level findings and limits: Most thyroid clonotypes expanded above 0.001 appeared in blood too.

CDR1 is SGHKS, CDR2 YYEKEE, per germline (reference sequence). V lost 9 bases, J lost 3 bases, and 6 bases stayed unmatched. CDR3 length equals 14 residues. The J gene is TRBJ2-7, the V gene TRBV5-5; TRBD2 matches 13 bases. This sequence was found in a woman aged 18-30 years with Graves' hyperthyroidism. Sequenced: blood. CDR3 DNA sequence: TGTGCCACCGGACTAGCGGGAGAGGGCTACGAGCAGTACTTC. Translated, it gives CATGLAGEGYEQYF. The complete variable domain, with remaining parts taken from reference TRBV5-5 and TRBJ2-7, reads DAGVTQSPTHLIKTRGQQVTLRCSPISGHKSVSWYQQVLGQGPQFIFQYYEKEERGRGNFPDRFSARQFPNYSSELNVNALLLGDSALYLCATGLAGEGYEQYFGPGTRLTVT.